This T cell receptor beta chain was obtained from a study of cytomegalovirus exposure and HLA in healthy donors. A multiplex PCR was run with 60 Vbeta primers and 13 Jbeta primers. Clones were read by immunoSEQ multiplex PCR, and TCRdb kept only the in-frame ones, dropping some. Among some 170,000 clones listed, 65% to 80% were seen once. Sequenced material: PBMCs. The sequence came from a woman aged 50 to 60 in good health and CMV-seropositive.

The CDR3 nucleotides are TGTGCCAGCAGTGAATTTCAGGGGGGAGTCGACGAGCAGTACTTC. This gives the protein CASSEFQGGVDEQYF. V usage is TRBV2 and J usage is TRBJ2-7; possibly TRBD1 for D (7 bases). The V and J ends lost 2 bases and 5 bases respectively, with 16 bases between them. The CDR3 is 15 amino acids. Germline loops: CDR1 SNHLY, CDR2 FYNNEI.